The entry below gives a single T cell receptor (beta chain) sequence along with its context. This sample was included in a study of blood T cell repertoires in COVID-19. Study in general: Both acute and convalescent COVID-19 samples were obtained from the United States, Italy and Spain. In each case, the material was cDNA or gDNA derived from T cells, B-cell-depleted T cells, or PBMCs.

From germline, CDR1 is MNHEY and CDR2 SMNVEV (reference sequence). Trimming shortened V by 2 bases and J by 1 base, and 6 bases separated the two germline ends. This CDR3 has 13 residues. In the original workflow: How many nucleated cells were present was estimated from reference gene primer amplification. Data came from immunoSEQ multiplex PCR; TCRdb stores just in-frame clones and leaves some out. V and J calls and clone size come straight from that table; D and trimming were deduced from the DNA. The sample lists about 120,000 clones; around 80% were seen once. This rearrangement joins TRBV27 to TRBJ2-7, with unresolved D. Sample: peripheral blood. This clonotype was sampled from a woman between 45 and 65 years old with acute or convalescent COVID-19. CDR3 DNA sequence: TGTGCCAGCAGTTTAAAGCTATCCTACGAGCAGTACTTC. It translates to CASSLKLSYEQYF.